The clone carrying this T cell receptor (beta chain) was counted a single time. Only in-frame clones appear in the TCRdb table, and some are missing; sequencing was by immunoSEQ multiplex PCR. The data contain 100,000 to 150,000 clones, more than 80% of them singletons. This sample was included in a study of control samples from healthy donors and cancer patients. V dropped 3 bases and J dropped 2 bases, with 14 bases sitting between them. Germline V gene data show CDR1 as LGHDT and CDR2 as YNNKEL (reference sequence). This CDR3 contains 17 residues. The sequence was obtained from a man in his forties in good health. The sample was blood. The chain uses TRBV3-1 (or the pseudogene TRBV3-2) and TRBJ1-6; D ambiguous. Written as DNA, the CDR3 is TGTGCCAGCAGCCAGCAAAACAGAAGGCCCTATAATTCACCCCTCCACTTT. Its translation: CASSQQNRRPYNSPLHF.